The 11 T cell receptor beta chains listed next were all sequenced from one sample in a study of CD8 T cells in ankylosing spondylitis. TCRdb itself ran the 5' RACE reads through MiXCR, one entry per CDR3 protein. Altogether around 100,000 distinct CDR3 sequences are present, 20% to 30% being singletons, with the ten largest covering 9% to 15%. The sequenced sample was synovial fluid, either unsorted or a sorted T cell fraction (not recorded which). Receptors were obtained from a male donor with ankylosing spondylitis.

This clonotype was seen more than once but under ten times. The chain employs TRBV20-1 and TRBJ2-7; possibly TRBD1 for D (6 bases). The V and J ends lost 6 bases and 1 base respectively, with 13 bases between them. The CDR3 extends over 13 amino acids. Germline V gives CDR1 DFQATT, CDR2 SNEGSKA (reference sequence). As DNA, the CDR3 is TGCAGTGCCCGGGACACAATATCCTACGAGCAGTACTTC. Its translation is CSARDTISYEQYF.

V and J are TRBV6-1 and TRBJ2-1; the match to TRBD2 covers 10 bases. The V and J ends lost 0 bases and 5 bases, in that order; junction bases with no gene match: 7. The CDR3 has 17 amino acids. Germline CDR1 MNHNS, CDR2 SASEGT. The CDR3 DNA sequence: TGTGCCAGCAGTGAAGCGGCTAGCGGGAGTAGAGACAATGAGCAGTTCTTC. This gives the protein CASSEAASGSRDNEQFF.

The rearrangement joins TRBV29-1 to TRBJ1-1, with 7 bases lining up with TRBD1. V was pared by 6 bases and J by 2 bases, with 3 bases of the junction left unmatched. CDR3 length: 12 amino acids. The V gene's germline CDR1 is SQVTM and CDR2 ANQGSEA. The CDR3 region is CSVGQANTEAFF. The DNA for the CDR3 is TGCAGCGTCGGACAGGCCAACACTGAAGCTTTCTTT.

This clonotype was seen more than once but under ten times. The CDR3 nucleotides read TGCAGTGCTAGAGACGGGGGACTAGCGCCCTACAATGAGCAGTTCTTC. Translation gives CSARDGGLAPYNEQFF. This sequence joins TRBV20-1 and TRBJ2-1, with 10 nucleotides matching TRBD2. The V gene end was trimmed by 0 bases and the J gene end by 2 bases; junction bases not matched to a gene: 4. The CDR3 is made up of 16 amino acids. Germline assignment: CDR1 DFQATT and CDR2 SNEGSKA (reference sequence).

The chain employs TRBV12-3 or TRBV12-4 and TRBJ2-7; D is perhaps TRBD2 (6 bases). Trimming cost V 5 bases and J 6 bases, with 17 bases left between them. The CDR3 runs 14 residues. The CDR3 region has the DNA TGTGCCAGCAGTGATTCCGGGAGCACCTTCGAGCAGTACTTC. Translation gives CASSDSGSTFEQYF.

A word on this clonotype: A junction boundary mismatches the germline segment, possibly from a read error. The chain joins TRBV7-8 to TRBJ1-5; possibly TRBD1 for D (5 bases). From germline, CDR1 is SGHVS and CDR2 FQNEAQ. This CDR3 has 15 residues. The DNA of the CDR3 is TGTGCCAGCAGCCTAGCCGGTGACAGCTATCAGCCCCAGCATTTT. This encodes CASSLAGDSYQPQHF.

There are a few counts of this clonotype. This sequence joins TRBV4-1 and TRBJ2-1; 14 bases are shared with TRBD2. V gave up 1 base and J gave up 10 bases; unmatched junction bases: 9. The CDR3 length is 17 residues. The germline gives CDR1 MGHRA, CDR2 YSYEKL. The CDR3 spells CASSQVMTSGRAWEQFF. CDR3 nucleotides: TGCGCCAGCAGCCAAGTCATGACTAGCGGGAGGGCCTGGGAGCAGTTCTTC.

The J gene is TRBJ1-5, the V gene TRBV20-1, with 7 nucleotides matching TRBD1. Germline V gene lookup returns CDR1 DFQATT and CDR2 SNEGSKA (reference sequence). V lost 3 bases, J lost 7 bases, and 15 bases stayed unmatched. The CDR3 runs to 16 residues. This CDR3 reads CSARTGTAAWGQPQHF. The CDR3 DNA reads TGCAGTGCTAGGACCGGGACAGCAGCTTGGGGACAGCCCCAGCATTTT.

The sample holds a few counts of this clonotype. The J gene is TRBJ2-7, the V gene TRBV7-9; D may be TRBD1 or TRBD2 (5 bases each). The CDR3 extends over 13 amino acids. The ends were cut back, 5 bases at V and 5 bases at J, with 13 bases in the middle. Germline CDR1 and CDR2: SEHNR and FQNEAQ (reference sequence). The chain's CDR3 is CASSPSTGHEQYF. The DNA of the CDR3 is TGTGCCAGCAGCCCCTCGACGGGGCACGAGCAGTACTTC.

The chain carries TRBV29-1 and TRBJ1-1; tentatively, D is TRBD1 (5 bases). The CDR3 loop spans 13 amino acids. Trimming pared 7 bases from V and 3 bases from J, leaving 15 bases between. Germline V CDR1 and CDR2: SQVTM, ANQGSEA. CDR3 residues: CSASTSGDTEAFF. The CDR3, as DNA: TGCAGCGCTTCGACATCGGGGGACACTGAAGCTTTCTTT.

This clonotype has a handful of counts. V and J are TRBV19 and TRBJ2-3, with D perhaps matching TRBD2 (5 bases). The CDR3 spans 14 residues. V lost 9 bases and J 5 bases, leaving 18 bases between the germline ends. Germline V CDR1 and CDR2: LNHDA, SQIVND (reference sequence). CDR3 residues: CASTRHQRQDTQYF. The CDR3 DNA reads TGTGCCAGCACACGACACCAGCGGCAAGATACGCAGTATTTT.